The entry below gives a single TCR beta chain sequence along with its context. What it binds is unknown. The TRB cDNA libraries were prepared by 5' RACE with UMI labels. No DNA is given; TCRdb re-called the 5' RACE reads and lists each CDR3 protein once. The table for this sample gives around 63,000 distinct CDR3 sequences. Germline V gene sequence: CDR1 SEHNR, CDR2 FQNEAQ (reference sequence). This CDR3 has 15 amino acids. These data come from a study of CXCR3-negative and CXCR3-positive naive CD8 T cells. Regarding the study as a whole: Comparison of naive cells showed more hydrophobic TRB CDR3s in CXCR3-positive than in CXCR3-negative naive cells. Memory cells showed distinct TRBV-TRBJ patterns, while the two naive subsets matched. Whereas both naive subsets had comparably high diversity, memory CD8+ cells had much lower diversity.

By phenotype, naive CD8+ T cells were CD45RO-CCR7+CD27+CD95-. This TCR was recovered from a human donor in good health. Some clones in this sample may be carry-over from other donors' samples. The V and J genes are TRBV7-9 and TRBJ1-3; the D call of TRBD1 rests on TCRdb alone, since no DNA is present to check it. Sequencing was carried out using naive CXCR3+ CD8+ T cells from blood. As to subset: CD45RO-CCR7+CD27+CD95- naive CD8+ T cells expressing CXCR3 (TNR3+). This chain's CDR3 is CASSPGTYSGNTIYF.